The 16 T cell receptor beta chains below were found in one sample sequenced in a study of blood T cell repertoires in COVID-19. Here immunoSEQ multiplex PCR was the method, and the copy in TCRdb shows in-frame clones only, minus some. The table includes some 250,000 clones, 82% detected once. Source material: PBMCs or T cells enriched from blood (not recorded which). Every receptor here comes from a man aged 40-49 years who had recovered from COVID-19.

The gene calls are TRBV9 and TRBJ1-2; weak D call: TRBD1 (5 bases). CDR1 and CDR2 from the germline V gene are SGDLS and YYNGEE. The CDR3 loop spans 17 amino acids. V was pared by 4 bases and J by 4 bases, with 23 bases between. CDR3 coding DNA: TGTGCCAGCAGCCCTTCACAGGACGCAGGGTATAGCTATGGCTACACCTTC. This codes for CASSPSQDAGYSYGYTF.

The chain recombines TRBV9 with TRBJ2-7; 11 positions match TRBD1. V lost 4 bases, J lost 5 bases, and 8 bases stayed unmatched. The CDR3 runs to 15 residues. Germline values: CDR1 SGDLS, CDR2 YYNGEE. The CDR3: CASSSSGTGGDEQYF. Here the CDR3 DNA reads TGTGCCAGCAGCAGTTCCGGGACAGGGGGTGACGAGCAGTACTTC.

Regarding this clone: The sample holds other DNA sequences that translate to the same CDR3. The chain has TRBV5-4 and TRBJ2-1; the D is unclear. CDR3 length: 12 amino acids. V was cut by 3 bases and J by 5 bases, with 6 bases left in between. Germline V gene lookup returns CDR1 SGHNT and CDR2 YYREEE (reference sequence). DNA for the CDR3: TGTGCCAGCAGCTCCCAGGACAATGAGCAGTTCTTC. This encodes CASSSQDNEQFF.

In nucleotides, the CDR3 is TGCAGCGTCAAAAATACGCCGGTCAATGAAAAACTGTTTTTT. Translated: CSVKNTPVNEKLFF. This chain uses TRBV29-1 with TRBJ1-4; the D is unclear. The CDR3 runs 14 residues. The germline V gene has CDR1 SQVTM and CDR2 ANQGSEA. Trimming left V 6 bases short and J 5 bases short, with 16 bases between.

For the CDR3, the DNA is TGTGCCAGCAGTGGGGAAAGCGGGACGCAGTATTTT. This translates into CASSGESGTQYF. V gene TRBV2 combines with J gene TRBJ2-3, with D possibly being TRBD2 (6 bases). The germline V gene encodes CDR1 SNHLY and CDR2 FYNNEI. The CDR3 covers 12 residues. V was shortened by 4 bases and J by 9 bases, with 11 bases between the two germline ends.

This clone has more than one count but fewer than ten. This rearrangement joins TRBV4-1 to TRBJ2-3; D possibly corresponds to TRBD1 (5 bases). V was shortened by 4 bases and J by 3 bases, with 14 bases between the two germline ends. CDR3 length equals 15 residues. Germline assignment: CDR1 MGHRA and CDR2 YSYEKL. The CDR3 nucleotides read TGCGCCAGCAGCCGCATGGACAAATCTACAGATACGCAGTATTTT. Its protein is CASSRMDKSTDTQYF.

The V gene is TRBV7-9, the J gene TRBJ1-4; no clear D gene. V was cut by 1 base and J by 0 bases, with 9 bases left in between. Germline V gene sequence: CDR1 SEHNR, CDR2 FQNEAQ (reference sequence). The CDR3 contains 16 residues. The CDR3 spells CASSLGYGSTNEKLFF. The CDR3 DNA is TGTGCCAGCAGCTTAGGATACGGTTCAACTAATGAAAAACTGTTTTTT. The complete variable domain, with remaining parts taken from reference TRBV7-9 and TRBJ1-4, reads DTGVSQNPRHKITKRGQNVTFRCDPISEHNRLYWYRQTLGQGPEFLTYFQNEAQLEKSRLLSDRFSAERPKGSFSTLEIQRTEQGDSAMYLCASSLGYGSTNEKLFFGSGTQLSVL.

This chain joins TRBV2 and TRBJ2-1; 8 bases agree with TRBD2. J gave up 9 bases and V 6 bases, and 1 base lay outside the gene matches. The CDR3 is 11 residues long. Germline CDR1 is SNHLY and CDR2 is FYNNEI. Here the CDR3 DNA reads TGTGCCAGCAGAGCGGGAGCTGAGCAGTTCTTC. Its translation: CASRAGAEQFF.

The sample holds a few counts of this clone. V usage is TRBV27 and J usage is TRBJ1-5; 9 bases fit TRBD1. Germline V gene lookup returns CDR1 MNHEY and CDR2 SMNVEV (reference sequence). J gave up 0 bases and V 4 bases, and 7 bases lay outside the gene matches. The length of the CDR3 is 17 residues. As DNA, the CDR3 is TGTGCCAGCAGTTACAGGGGGCCCCTATATAGCAATCAGCCCCAGCATTTT. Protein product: CASSYRGPLYSNQPQHF.

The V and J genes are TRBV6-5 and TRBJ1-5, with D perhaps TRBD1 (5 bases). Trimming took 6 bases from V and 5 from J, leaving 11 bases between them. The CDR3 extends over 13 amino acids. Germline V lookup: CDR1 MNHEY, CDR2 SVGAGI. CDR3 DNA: TGTGCCAGCAGCGCAGGGTGGGATCAGCCCCAGCATTTT. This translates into CASSAGWDQPQHF.

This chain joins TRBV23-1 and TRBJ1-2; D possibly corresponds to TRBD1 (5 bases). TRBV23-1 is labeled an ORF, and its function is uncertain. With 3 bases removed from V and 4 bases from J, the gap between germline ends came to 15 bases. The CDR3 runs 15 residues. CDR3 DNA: TGCGCCAGCAGTCAGGCGGGACGGATCCTCTATGGCTACACCTTC. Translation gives CASSQAGRILYGYTF.

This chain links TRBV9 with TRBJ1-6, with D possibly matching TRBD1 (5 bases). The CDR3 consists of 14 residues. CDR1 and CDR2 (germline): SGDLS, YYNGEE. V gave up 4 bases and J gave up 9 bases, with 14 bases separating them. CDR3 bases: TGTGCCAGCAGCATCTCAGGGATGAGTTCACCCCTCCACTTT. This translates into CASSISGMSSPLHF. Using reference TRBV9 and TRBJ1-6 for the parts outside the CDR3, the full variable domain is DSGVTQTPKHLITATGQRVTLRCSPRSGDLSVYWYQQSLDQGLQFLIQYYNGEERAKGNILERFSAQQFPDLHSELNLSSLELGDSALYFCASSISGMSSPLHFGNGTRLTVT.

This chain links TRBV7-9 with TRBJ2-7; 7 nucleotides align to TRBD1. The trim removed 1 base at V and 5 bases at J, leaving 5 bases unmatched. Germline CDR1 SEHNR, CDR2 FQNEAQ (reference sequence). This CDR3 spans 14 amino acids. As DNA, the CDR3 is TGTGCCAGCAGCTTAGGACAGGGAAGGAACGAGCAGTACTTC. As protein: CASSLGQGRNEQYF. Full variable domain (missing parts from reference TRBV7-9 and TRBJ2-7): DTGVSQNPRHKITKRGQNVTFRCDPISEHNRLYWYRQTLGQGPEFLTYFQNEAQLEKSRLLSDRFSAERPKGSFSTLEIQRTEQGDSAMYLCASSLGQGRNEQYFGPGTRLTVT.

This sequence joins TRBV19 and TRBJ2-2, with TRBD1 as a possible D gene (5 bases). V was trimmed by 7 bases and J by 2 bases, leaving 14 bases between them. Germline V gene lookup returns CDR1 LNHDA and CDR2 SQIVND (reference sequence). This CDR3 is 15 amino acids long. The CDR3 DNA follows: TGTGCCAGTACCCCCAGGACAATCAACACCGGGGAGCTGTTTTTT. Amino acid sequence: CASTPRTINTGELFF.

The DNA for the CDR3 is TGTGCCACCGGCGGGATCAATCAGCCCCAGCATTTT. Translating gives CATGGINQPQHF. V and J are TRBV28 and TRBJ1-5; D remains ambiguous. The CDR3 is 12 residues long. Trimming pared 10 bases from V and 3 bases from J, leaving 10 bases between. The germline CDR1 and CDR2 sequences are MDHEN and SYDVKM.

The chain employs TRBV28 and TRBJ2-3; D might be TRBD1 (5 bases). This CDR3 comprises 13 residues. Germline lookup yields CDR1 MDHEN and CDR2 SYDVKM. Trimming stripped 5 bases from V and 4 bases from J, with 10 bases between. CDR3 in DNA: TGTGCCAGCAGTCTTCAGGGTTCAGATACGCAGTATTTT. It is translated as CASSLQGSDTQYF.